The source of this T cell receptor (beta chain) is a study of OX40 agonist ivuxolimab in advanced cancers. Study details: Anti-PD-1, anti-PD-L1 or anti-CTLA-4 therapy given earlier was allowed, and approximately 40% had some.

Study results and limitations: Researchers report that CD8+ T cells had, on average, more expanded clones than CD4+. At 0.1-3.0 mg/kg, partial responders had clonal expansion among the lowest observed. At 0.1 to 3.0 mg/kg and by week 6, clonal expansion occurred in CD4+ and CD8+ blood T cells.

As to this clone: The antigen remains undetermined.

This CDR3 has 14 amino acids. V lost 9 bases and J lost 8; bases outside the gene matches: 12. Assay used: immunoSEQ multiplex PCR; TCRdb lists only in-frame clones, some missing. The sample includes 80,000 to 85,000 clones, 86% seen only once; the top ten take under 7.5%. V usage is TRBV23-1 and J usage is TRBJ2-1, with 8 bases that match TRBD2. TRBV23-1 is an ORF for which the function is uncertain. Sequenced here: CD4+ or CD8+ T cells sorted from blood, sampled in a trial of the OX40 agonist ivuxolimab. The sequence came from an adult with an advanced solid tumor such as melanoma, head and neck, liver or kidney cancer. The CDR3 loop is CARSDQFGRDEQFF. The CDR3 DNA reads as TGCGCCAGATCCGACCAATTCGGGAGGGATGAGCAGTTCTTC.